This T cell receptor beta chain was obtained from a study of T cells expressing NK-cell markers. The wider study: Beta-chain profiling covered CD3+CD56+NKG2C+, CD3+CD56+NKG2C- and CD3+CD56-NKG2C+ sorted subsets.

The CDR3 covers 16 residues. The germline gives CDR1 MNHNS, CDR2 SASEGT. Study-wide findings and caveats: The dominant NKG2C+ clonotypes represented roughly 1.0-7.5% of CD8+ T cells in several donors.

TCRdb reanalyzed the 5' RACE reads and collapses them to one entry per CDR3 protein, without DNA. The sample holds 350,000 to 450,000 distinct CDR3 sequences. Of note for this clonotype: Antigen: not known.

The sequenced material came from blood T cells: a sorted CD56 or NKG2C T cell subset, CD4+ or CD8+ T cells, or bulk PBMC T cells (not recorded which). This chain uses TRBV6-1 with TRBJ2-3. The clonotype comes from a man aged 18-70 years in good health. The CDR3 region is CASSHLDGSSTDTQYF.